One sample yielded the 13 T cell receptor beta chains listed below, sequenced in a study of T cells expressing NK-cell markers. After re-calling the 5' RACE reads, TCRdb lists one entry per CDR3 protein, DNA absent. The sample shows a few hundred thousand distinct CDR3 sequences, and roughly 5.2% sits with its ten largest clones. Sequences were obtained from blood T cells: a sorted CD56 or NKG2C T cell subset, CD4+ or CD8+ T cells, or bulk PBMC T cells (not recorded which). The source of these receptors is a man between 18 and 69 years old in good health.

The chain combines TRBV3-1 with TRBJ2-3; TCRdb gives TRBD2 as the D gene, but with no DNA this cannot be confirmed. The V gene's germline CDR1 is LGHDT and CDR2 YNNKEL (reference sequence). This CDR3 has 15 residues. CDR3 protein: CASSHTSGGGDTQYF.

V usage is TRBV10-3 and J usage is TRBJ2-3; without DNA, the TCRdb call of TRBD2 cannot be checked. The CDR3 runs to 18 residues. CDR1 ENHRY and CDR2 SYGVKD come from the germline V gene. The CDR3 here is CATVPRLAGGLLTDTQYF.

The V gene is TRBV20-1, the J gene TRBJ1-2. The CDR3 loop spans 12 amino acids. Germline V gene data show CDR1 as DFQATT and CDR2 as SNEGSKA (reference sequence). CDR3 residues: CSAISRTYGYTF.

The chain links TRBV20-1 to TRBJ2-3; with no DNA, the TCRdb D assignment of TRBD2 cannot be verified. The CDR3 covers 14 residues. Germline V lookup: CDR1 DFQATT, CDR2 SNEGSKA (reference sequence). The CDR3 reads CSASFQRGTDTQYF.

The chain combines TRBV7-9 with TRBJ2-5; TCRdb's assignment of TRBD1 cannot be checked, as there is no DNA. Germline V gene data show CDR1 as SEHNR and CDR2 as FQNEAQ (reference sequence). The CDR3 spans 16 residues. CDR3 sequence reads: CASSPTGTVGLETQYF.

This sequence joins TRBV27 and TRBJ2-7; checking the TCRdb D call of TRBD1 is not possible without DNA. The CDR3 is made up of 14 amino acids. The germline CDR1 and CDR2 sequences are MNHEY and SMNVEV (reference sequence). The CDR3 sequence is CASRRQGQSYEQYF.

The chain combines TRBV5-1 with TRBJ1-4; with no DNA, the TCRdb D assignment of TRBD1 cannot be verified. The CDR3 has 13 amino acids. Germline V gives CDR1 SGHRS, CDR2 YFSETQ. The CDR3 protein is CASSLGGVEKLFF. The full variable domain, rest sourced from reference TRBV5-1 and TRBJ1-4, is KAGVTQTPRYLIKTRGQQVTLSCSPISGHRSVSWYQQTPGQGLQFLFEYFSETQRNKGNFPGRFSGRQFSNSRSEMNVSTLELGDSALYLCASSLGGVEKLFFGSGTQLSVL.

This rearrangement joins TRBV7-9 to TRBJ1-5; checking the TCRdb D call of TRBD1 is not possible without DNA. The CDR3 runs 17 residues. Germline CDR1 SEHNR, CDR2 FQNEAQ (reference sequence). CDR3 sequence: CASSLDRGLGNNQPQHF.

V is TRBV6-2 or TRBV6-3 and J is TRBJ2-2; the TRBD1 assignment by TCRdb is unverifiable without DNA. Germline V gives CDR1 MNHEY, CDR2 SVGEGT. This CDR3 contains 12 residues. CDR3 in amino acids: CASTPWPGELFF.

V is TRBV7-3 and J is TRBJ1-1; TCRdb selects TRBD1, and the lack of DNA leaves this call unchecked. The CDR3 covers 13 residues. Germline V lookup: CDR1 SGHTA, CDR2 FQGTGA. CDR3 amino acids: CASSLGDISEAFF.

The genes are TRBV6-1 and TRBJ1-6; the D call of TRBD1 rests on TCRdb alone, since no DNA is present to check it. This CDR3 is 12 amino acids long. Germline CDR1 is MNHNS and CDR2 is SASEGT. CDR3 sequence: CASNSGVSPLHF.

V usage is TRBV20-1 and J usage is TRBJ2-3; lacking DNA, the TRBD1 call made by TCRdb goes unchecked. The CDR3 spans 16 residues. Germline V gene sequence: CDR1 DFQATT, CDR2 SNEGSKA (reference sequence). CDR3 protein: CSAWGRGVSPTYGQYF.

This chain links TRBV6-5 with TRBJ2-2; TCRdb lists TRBD1, though no DNA is available to test this call. Germline values: CDR1 MNHEY, CDR2 SVGAGI. This CDR3 region has 16 residues. CDR3 sequence: CASSYSSGRGTGELFF.